The clone carrying this T cell receptor beta chain appeared a few times. Its antigen is unidentified. A read error is possible here, since a much larger clone lies one base away. The sample originates from a study of T-cell memory formation after mild COVID-19. The overall study: Across donors, TCR clusters were largely donor specific. Study observations and caveats: CD4+ contracting clones lay mainly in CM and EM, CD8+ ones in EMRA.

5'RACE with constant-segment primers yielded barcoded, UMI-tagged TCR alpha and TCR beta cDNA libraries. Via MiXCR, TCRdb re-called the 5' RACE reads, giving one row per CDR3 protein. This sample has approximately 350,000 distinct CDR3 sequences; around an eighth occur once, and the top ten carry 22%. Germline CDR1 is LGHNA and CDR2 is YSLEER. This CDR3 is built from 13 residues. V was shortened by 0 bases and J by 2 bases, with 2 bases between the two germline ends. The TCR sequence derives from a man younger than 30 who had mild COVID-19 (a few samples of this study predate the infection). Cell type and time point are not known. The sample taken for sequencing was PBMCs or a T cell subset sorted from them (not recorded which). This sequence joins TRBV4-3 and TRBJ1-3, with D unclear. CDR3 sequence (DNA): TGCGCCAGCAGCCAAGATCCTGGAAACACCATATATTTT. Translated, it gives CASSQDPGNTIYF.